Below are 5 T cell receptor beta chains sequenced from a single sample in a study of monozygotic twins with inflammatory bowel disease. No DNA is given; TCRdb re-called the 5' RACE reads and lists each CDR3 protein once. The sample has roughly 120,000 distinct CDR3 sequences. Material for sequencing was blood. These receptors were taken from a human donor with ulcerative colitis or Crohn's disease, or a healthy co-twin of an affected twin (not recorded which).

The gene calls are TRBV5-4 and TRBJ2-5; as DNA is missing, the TRBD1 call by TCRdb cannot be tested. There are 14 residues in the CDR3. In germline, CDR1 is SGHNT, CDR2 YYREEE (reference sequence). Here the CDR3 reads CASSIGQGEENQYF.

The chain uses TRBV14 and TRBJ2-1; TCRdb gives TRBD1 as the D gene, but with no DNA this cannot be confirmed. This CDR3 is 16 amino acids long. The germline V gene encodes CDR1 SGHDN and CDR2 FVKESK. The CDR3 spells CASSHQRGLGWNEQFF. The full variable domain, in which reference TRBV14 and TRBJ2-1 provide the parts outside the CDR3, is EAGVTQFPSHSVIEKGQTVTLRCDPISGHDNLYWYRRVMGKEIKFLLHFVKESKQDESGMPNNRFLAERTGGTYSTLKVQPAELEDSGVYFCASSHQRGLGWNEQFFGPGTRLTVL.

CDR3 loop: CASSIDRWDSNQPQHF. V usage is TRBV19 and J usage is TRBJ1-5. Germline CDR1 and CDR2: LNHDA and SQIVND (reference sequence). This CDR3 comprises 16 residues.

V is TRBV7-8 and J is TRBJ2-3; the TCRdb D gene call, TRBD2, has no DNA to confirm it. The CDR3 length is 17 residues. Germline V gene sequence: CDR1 SGHVS, CDR2 FQNEAQ. The CDR3 reads CASSLVLAGTSMHTQYF.

This chain links TRBV28 with TRBJ2-1; the D call of TRBD1 rests on TCRdb alone, since no DNA is present to check it. CDR3 length: 13 amino acids. Germline CDR1 reads MDHEN; CDR2 reads SYDVKM. CDR3 loop: CASSTGTINEQFF.